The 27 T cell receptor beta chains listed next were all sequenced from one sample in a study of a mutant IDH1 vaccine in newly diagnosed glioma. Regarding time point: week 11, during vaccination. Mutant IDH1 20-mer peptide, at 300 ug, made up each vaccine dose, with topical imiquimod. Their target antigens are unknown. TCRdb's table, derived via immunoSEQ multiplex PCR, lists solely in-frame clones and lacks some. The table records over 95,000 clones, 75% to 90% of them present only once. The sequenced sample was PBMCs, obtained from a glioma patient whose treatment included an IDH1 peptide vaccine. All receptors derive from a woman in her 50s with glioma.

DNA for the CDR3: TGTGCCAGCTCGTTCTCAGGGGTTTACACCGGGGAGCTGTTTTTT. It is translated as CASSFSGVYTGELFF. The gene calls are TRBV18 and TRBJ2-2; the D gene is possibly TRBD1 (6 bases). CDR1 is KGHSH and CDR2 is LQKENI in the germline V gene. V was cut by 6 bases and J by 3 bases, with 14 bases left in between. CDR3 length: 15 amino acids.

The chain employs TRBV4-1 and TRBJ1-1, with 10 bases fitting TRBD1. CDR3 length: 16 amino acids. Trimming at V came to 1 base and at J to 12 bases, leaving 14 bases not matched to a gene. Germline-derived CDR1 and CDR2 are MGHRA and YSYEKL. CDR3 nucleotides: TGCGCCAGCAGCCAAGGGGGGTTTAGGGACAGGGGATCAACTTTCTTT. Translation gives CASSQGGFRDRGSTFF.

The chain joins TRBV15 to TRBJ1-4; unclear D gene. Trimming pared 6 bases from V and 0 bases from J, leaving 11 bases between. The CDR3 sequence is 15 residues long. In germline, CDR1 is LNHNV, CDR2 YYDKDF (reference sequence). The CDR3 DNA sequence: TGTGCCACCAGACGGGATTTGACAACTAATGAAAAACTGTTTTTT. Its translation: CATRRDLTTNEKLFF.

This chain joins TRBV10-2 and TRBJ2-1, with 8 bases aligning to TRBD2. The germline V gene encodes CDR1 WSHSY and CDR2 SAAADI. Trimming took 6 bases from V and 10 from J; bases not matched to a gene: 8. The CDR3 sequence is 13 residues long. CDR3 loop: CASRLAGPTEQFF. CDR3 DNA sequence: TGCGCCAGCAGGTTAGCGGGACCTACGGAGCAGTTCTTC.

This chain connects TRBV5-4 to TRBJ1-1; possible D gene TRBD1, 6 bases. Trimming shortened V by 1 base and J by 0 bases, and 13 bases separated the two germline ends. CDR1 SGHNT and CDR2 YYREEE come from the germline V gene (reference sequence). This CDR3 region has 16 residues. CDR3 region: CASSLHGQPMNTEAFF. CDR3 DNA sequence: TGTGCCAGCAGCTTGCACGGACAGCCCATGAACACTGAAGCTTTCTTT.

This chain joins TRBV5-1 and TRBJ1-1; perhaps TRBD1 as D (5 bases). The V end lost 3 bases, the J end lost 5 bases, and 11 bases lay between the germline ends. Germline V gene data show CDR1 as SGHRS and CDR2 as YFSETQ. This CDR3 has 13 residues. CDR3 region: CASSSQGQTEAFF. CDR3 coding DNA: TGCGCCAGCAGCTCCCAGGGCCAGACTGAAGCTTTCTTT.

DNA of the CDR3: TGTGCCAGCATTACTAGTGGAGGAGGCAATGAGCAGTTCTTC. Protein product: CASITSGGGNEQFF. The gene calls are TRBV28 and TRBJ2-1, with D perhaps matching TRBD2 (5 bases). Trimming stripped 7 bases from V and 6 bases from J, with 16 bases between. CDR1 and CDR2 (germline): MDHEN, SYDVKM. The CDR3 length is 14 residues. Full variable domain (missing parts from reference TRBV28 and TRBJ2-1): DVKVTQSSRYLVKRTGEKVFLECVQDMDHENMFWYRQDPGLGLRLIYFSYDVKMKEKGDIPEGYSVSREKKERFSLILESASTNQTSMYLCASITSGGGNEQFFGPGTRLTVL.

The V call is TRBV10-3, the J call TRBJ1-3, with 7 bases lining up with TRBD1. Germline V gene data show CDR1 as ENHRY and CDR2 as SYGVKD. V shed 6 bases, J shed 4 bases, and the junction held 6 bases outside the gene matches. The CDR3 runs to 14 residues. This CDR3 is CAIRMTGLGNTIYF. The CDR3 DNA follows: TGTGCCATCAGGATGACAGGGCTCGGAAACACCATATATTTT.

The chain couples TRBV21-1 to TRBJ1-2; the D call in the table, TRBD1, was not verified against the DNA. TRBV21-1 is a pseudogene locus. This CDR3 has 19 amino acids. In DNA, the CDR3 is TGTGCCAGCATATCGAGAATCGGGACAGGGGCCTACCTCAACTATGGCTACACCTTC. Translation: CASISRIGTGAYLNYGYTF.

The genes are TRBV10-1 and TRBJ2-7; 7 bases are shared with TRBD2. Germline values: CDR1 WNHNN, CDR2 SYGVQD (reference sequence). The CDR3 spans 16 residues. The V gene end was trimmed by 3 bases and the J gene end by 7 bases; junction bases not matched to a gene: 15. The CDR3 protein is CASSETAAGMGGEQYF. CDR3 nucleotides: TGCGCCAGCAGTGAAACGGCGGCAGGGATGGGGGGGGAGCAGTACTTC.

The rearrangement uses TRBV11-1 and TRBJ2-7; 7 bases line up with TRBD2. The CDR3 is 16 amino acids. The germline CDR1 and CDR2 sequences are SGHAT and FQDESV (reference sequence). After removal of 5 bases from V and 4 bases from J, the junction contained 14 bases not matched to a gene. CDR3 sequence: CASSRGPPASGYEQYF. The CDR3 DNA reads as TGTGCCAGCAGCCGAGGGCCCCCGGCTAGCGGATACGAGCAGTACTTC.

CDR3 bases: TGTGCCAGCAGCCCACGACTAGCGGGAGCCGAGACCCAGTACTTC. Its translation: CASSPRLAGAETQYF. The chain recombines TRBV9 with TRBJ2-5, with TRBD2 matching 12 bases. CDR1 is SGDLS and CDR2 is YYNGEE in the germline V gene. This CDR3 has 15 residues. V lost 4 bases and J lost 5; bases outside the gene matches: 6. Filled out from reference TRBV9 and TRBJ2-5, the complete variable domain reads DSGVTQTPKHLITATGQRVTLRCSPRSGDLSVYWYQQSLDQGLQFLIQYYNGEERAKGNILERFSAQQFPDLHSELNLSSLELGDSALYFCASSPRLAGAETQYFGPGTRLLVL.

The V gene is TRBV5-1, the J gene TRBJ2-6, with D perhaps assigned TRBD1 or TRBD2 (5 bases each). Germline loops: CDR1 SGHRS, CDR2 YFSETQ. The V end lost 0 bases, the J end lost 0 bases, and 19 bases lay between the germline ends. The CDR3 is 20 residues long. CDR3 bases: TGCGCCAGCAGCTTGGCCCCCGCCGGCAGGGAGAGCTCTGGGGCCAACGTCCTGACTTTC. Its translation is CASSLAPAGRESSGANVLTF.

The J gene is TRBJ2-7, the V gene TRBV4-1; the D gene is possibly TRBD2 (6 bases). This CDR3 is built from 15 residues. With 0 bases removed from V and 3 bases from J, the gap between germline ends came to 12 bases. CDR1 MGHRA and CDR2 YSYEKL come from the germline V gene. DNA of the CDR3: TGCGCCAGCAGCCAAGATTCCAGCGGGTACTACGAGCAGTACTTC. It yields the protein CASSQDSSGYYEQYF.

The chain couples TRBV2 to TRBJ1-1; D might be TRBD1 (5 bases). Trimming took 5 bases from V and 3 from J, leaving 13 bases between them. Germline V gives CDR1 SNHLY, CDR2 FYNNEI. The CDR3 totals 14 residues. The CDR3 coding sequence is TGTGCCAGCAGTCCCGGGACGCCGGACACTGAAGCTTTCTTT. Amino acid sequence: CASSPGTPDTEAFF. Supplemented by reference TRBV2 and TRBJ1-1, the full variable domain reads EPEVTQTPSHQVTQMGQEVILRCVPISNHLYFYWYRQILGQKVEFLVSFYNNEISEKSEIFDDQFSVERPDGSNFTLKIRSTKLEDSAMYFCASSPGTPDTEAFFGQGTRLTVV.

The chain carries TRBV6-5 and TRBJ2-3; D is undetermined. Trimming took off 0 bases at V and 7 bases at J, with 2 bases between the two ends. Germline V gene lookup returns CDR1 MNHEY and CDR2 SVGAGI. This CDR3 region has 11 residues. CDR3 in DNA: TGTGCCAGCAGTTACTCGCATACGCAGTATTTT. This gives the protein CASSYSHTQYF.

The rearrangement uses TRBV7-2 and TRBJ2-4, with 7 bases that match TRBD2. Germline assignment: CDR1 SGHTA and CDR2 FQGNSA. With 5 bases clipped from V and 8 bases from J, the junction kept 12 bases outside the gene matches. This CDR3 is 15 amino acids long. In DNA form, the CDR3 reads TGTGCCAGCAGCCCTTCCCGCGGGCGGGGGTACATTCAGTACTTC. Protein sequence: CASSPSRGRGYIQYF.

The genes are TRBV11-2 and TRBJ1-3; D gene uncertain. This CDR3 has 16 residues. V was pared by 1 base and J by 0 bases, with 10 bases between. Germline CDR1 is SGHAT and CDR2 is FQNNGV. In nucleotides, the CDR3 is TGTGCCAGCAGCTTAGTTTCCAGTACCTCTGGAAACACCATATATTTT. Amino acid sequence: CASSLVSSTSGNTIYF.

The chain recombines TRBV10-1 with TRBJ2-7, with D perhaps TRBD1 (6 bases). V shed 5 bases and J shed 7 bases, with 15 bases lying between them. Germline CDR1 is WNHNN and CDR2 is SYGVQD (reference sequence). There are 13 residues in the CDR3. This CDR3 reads CASSTAGTSEQYF. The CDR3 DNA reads TGCGCCAGCAGTACGGCCGGGACAAGTGAGCAGTACTTC.

The CDR3 region has the DNA TGTGCCACCAGCGATAGACCTGGGACGGCTTTCTCCTACGAGCAGTACTTC. Its protein is CATSDRPGTAFSYEQYF. The rearrangement links TRBV15 to TRBJ2-7, with D perhaps assigned TRBD1 or TRBD2 (5 bases each). V dropped 5 bases and J dropped 0 bases, with 20 bases sitting between them. This CDR3 is built from 17 residues. CDR1 is LNHNV, CDR2 YYDKDF, per germline (reference sequence). Together with reference TRBV15 and TRBJ2-7, the CDR3 gives the full variable domain: DAMVIQNPRYQVTQFGKPVTLSCSQTLNHNVMYWYQQKSSQAPKLLFHYYDKDFNNEADTPDNFQSRRPNTSFCFLDIRSPGLGDTAMYLCATSDRPGTAFSYEQYFGPGTRLTVT.

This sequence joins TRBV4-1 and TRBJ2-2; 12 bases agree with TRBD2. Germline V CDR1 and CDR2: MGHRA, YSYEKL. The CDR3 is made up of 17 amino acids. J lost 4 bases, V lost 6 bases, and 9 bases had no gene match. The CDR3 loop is CASSQTSGSMTTGELFF. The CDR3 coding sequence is TGCGCCAGCAGTCAGACTAGCGGGAGCATGACCACCGGGGAGCTGTTTTTT.

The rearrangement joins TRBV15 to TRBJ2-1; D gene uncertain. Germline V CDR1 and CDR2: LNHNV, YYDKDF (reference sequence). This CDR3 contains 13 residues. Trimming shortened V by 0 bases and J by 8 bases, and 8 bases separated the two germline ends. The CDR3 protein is CATSREGRDEQFF. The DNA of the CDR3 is TGTGCCACCAGCAGAGAAGGTCGTGATGAGCAGTTCTTC.

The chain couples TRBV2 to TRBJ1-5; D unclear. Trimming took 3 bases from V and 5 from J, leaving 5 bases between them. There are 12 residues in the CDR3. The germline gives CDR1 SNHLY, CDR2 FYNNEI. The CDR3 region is CASSDGDQPQHF. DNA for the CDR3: TGTGCCAGCAGTGATGGGGATCAGCCCCAGCATTTT.

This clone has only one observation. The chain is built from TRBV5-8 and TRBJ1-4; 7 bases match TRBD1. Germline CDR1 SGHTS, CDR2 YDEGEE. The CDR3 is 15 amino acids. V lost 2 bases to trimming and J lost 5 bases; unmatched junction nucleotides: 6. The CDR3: CASSFYRGWNEKLFF. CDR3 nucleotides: TGTGCCAGCAGCTTTTACAGGGGATGGAATGAAAAACTGTTTTTT.

Written as DNA, the CDR3 is TGTGCCAGCAGTCACCCTCTTGGGGACAGGTTGTACTCTGGAAACACCATATATTTT. Translating gives CASSHPLGDRLYSGNTIYF. V usage is TRBV6-7 and J usage is TRBJ1-3, with 8 bases aligning to TRBD1. TRBV6-7 is flagged as an ORF with uncertain function. The CDR3 consists of 19 residues. J gave up 0 bases and V 5 bases, and 15 bases lay outside the gene matches.

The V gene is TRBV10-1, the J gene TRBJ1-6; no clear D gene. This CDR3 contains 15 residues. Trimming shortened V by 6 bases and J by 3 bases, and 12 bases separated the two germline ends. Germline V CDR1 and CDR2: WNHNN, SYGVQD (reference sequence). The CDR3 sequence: CASRGPNLYNSPLHF. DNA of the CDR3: TGCGCCAGCAGGGGTCCCAATCTCTATAATTCACCCCTCCACTTT.

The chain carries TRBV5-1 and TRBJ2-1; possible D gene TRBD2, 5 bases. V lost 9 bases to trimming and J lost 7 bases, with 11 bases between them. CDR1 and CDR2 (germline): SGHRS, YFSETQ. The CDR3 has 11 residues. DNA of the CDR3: TGCGCCACCCGACGAGGGAATGAGCAGTTCTTC. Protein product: CATRRGNEQFF.